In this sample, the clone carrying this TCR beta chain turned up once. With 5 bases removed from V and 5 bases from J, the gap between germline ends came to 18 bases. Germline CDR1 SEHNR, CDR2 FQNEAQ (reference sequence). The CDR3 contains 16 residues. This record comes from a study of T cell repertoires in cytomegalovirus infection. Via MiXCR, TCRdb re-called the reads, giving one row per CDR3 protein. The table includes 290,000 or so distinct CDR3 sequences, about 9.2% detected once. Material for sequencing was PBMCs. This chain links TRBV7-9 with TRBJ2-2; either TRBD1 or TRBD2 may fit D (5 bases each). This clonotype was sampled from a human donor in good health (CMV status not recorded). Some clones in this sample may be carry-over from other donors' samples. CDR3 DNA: TGTGCCAGCAGCCCCACCCGGGGCCCCGTAACCGGGGAGCTGTTTTTT. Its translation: CASSPTRGPVTGELFF. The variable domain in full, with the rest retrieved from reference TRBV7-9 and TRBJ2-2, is DTGVSQNPRHKITKRGQNVTFRCDPISEHNRLYWYRQTLGQGPEFLTYFQNEAQLEKSRLLSDRFSAERPKGSFSTLEIQRTEQGDSAMYLCASSPTRGPVTGELFFGEGSRLTVL.